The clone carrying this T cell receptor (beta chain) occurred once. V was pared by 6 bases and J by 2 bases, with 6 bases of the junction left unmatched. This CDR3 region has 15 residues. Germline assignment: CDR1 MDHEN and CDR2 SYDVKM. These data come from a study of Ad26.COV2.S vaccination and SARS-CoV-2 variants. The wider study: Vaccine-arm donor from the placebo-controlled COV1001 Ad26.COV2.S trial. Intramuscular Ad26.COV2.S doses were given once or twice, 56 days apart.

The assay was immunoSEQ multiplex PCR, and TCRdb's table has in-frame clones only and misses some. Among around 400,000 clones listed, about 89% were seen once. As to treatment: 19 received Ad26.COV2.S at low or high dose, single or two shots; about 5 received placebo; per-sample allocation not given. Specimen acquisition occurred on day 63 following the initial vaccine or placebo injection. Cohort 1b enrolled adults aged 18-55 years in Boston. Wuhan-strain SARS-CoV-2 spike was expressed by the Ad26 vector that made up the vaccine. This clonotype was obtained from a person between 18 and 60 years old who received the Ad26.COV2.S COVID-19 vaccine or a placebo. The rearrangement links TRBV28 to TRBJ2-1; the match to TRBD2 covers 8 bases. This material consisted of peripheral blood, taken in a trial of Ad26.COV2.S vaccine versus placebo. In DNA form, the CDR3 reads TGTGCCAGCAGGGGCGGGACTAGTCCCTACAATGAGCAGTTCTTC. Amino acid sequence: CASRGGTSPYNEQFF. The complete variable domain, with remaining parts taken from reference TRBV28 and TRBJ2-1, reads DVKVTQSSRYLVKRTGEKVFLECVQDMDHENMFWYRQDPGLGLRLIYFSYDVKMKEKGDIPEGYSVSREKKERFSLILESASTNQTSMYLCASRGGTSPYNEQFFGPGTRLTVL.